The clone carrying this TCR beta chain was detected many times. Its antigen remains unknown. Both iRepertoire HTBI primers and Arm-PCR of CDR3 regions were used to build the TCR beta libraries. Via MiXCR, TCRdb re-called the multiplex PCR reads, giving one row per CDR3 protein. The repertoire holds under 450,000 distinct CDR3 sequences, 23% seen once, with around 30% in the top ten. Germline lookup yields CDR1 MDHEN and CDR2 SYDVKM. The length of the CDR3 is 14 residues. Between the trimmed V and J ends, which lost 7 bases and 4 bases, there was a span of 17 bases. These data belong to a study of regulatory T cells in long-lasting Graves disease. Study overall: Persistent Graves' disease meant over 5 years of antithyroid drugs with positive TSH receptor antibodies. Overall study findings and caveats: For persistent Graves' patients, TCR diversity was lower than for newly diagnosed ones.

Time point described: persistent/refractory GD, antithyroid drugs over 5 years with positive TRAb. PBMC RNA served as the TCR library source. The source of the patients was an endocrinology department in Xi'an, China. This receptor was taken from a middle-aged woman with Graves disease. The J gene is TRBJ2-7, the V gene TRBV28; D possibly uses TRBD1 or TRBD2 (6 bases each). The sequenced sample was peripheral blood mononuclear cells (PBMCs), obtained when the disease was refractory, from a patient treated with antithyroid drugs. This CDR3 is CASTPPGAQYEQYF. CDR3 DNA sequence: TGTGCCAGCACCCCACCGGGGGCTCAGTACGAGCAGTACTTC.